Below are 24 T cell receptor beta chains sequenced from a single sample in a study of identical twins. TCRdb re-called the 5' RACE reads with MiXCR, one entry per CDR3 protein. This sample has about 1.7 million distinct CDR3 sequences, with roughly a third found just once. The sequenced sample consisted of cord blood. These receptors originate from a newborn girl in good health.

This clonotype was counted at least ten times. The rearrangement joins TRBV4-2 to TRBJ2-1; D unresolved. Germline V gene lookup returns CDR1 LGHNA and CDR2 YNFKEQ. The V gene lost 0 bases and the J gene lost 5 bases, with 5 bases spanning the gap. CDR3 size: 13 residues. CDR3 DNA sequence: TGTGCCAGCAGCCAAGAAACCAACAATGAGCAGTTCTTC. This translates into CASSQETNNEQFF.

This clonotype appeared many times. The chain uses TRBV7-2 and TRBJ1-2; TRBD1 matches 10 bases. Germline-derived CDR1 and CDR2 are SGHTA and FQGNSA. Losses at the gene ends were 6 bases for V and 2 bases for J; bases not matched to a gene: 6. There are 15 residues in the CDR3. The CDR3 spells CASSLRTGGNYGYTF. CDR3 coding DNA: TGTGCCAGCAGTTTACGGACAGGGGGGAACTATGGCTACACCTTC. Drawing the rest from reference TRBV7-2 and TRBJ1-2, the complete variable domain is GAGVSQSPSNKVTEKGKDVELRCDPISGHTALYWYRQSLGQGLEFLIYFQGNSAPDKSGLPSDRFSAERTGGSVSTLTIQRTQQEDSAVYLCASSLRTGGNYGYTFGSGTRLTVV.

The chain is built from TRBV20-1 and TRBJ2-1, with D tentatively TRBD1 or TRBD2 (5 bases each). Deletions cut 3 bases from V and 2 bases from J, with 17 bases between. The CDR3 totals 16 residues. Germline CDR1 and CDR2: DFQATT and SNEGSKA (reference sequence). The CDR3 bases are TGCAGTGCTAGGCTAGGGGTTAGCGTAGCCTACAATGAGCAGTTCTTC. Amino acid sequence: CSARLGVSVAYNEQFF.

The chain recombines TRBV20-1 with TRBJ1-1; the D is unclear. CDR3 length: 17 amino acids. V lost 1 base to trimming and J lost 0 bases, with 18 bases between them. The germline CDR1 and CDR2 sequences are DFQATT and SNEGSKA (reference sequence). The CDR3 nucleotides are TGCAGTGCTAGAGCCGGGATTGGTACTTACGTGAACACTGAAGCTTTCTTT. Protein product: CSARAGIGTYVNTEAFF.

This clonotype showed up many times. The chain joins TRBV7-9 to TRBJ1-5, with no clear D. This CDR3 contains 13 residues. CDR1 SEHNR and CDR2 FQNEAQ come from the germline V gene (reference sequence). The V gene lost 3 bases and the J gene lost 5 bases, with 8 bases spanning the gap. The DNA for the CDR3 is TGTGCCAGCAGCTTGGGTTTGGATCAGCCCCAGCATTTT. This gives the protein CASSLGLDQPQHF.

J is TRBJ2-1 and V is TRBV20-1, with 11 bases aligning to TRBD2. The DNA end lines up better with TRBJ2-7; the J call may be wrong. Germline CDR1 DFQATT, CDR2 SNEGSKA (reference sequence). The length of the CDR3 is 15 residues. This CDR3 reads CSARVAGGVHNEQYF. CDR3 nucleotide sequence: TGCAGTGCTAGAGTAGCGGGGGGGGTACACAATGAGCAGTACTTC.

This chain connects TRBV27 to TRBJ1-1; D might be TRBD1 (5 bases). The CDR3 sequence is 14 residues long. Germline values: CDR1 MNHEY, CDR2 SMNVEV (reference sequence). Trimming took off 5 bases at V and 1 base at J, with 11 bases between the two ends. CDR3 region: CASSRGWKNTEAFF. The CDR3 DNA follows: TGTGCCAGCAGTAGGGGCTGGAAGAACACTGAAGCTTTCTTT.

The rearrangement links TRBV2 to TRBJ2-3; 9 bases are a match to TRBD2. CDR1 is SNHLY and CDR2 is FYNNEI in the germline V gene. The trim removed 4 bases at V and 3 bases at J, leaving 8 bases unmatched. The CDR3 contains 16 residues. The CDR3 is CASSGGSGGDTDTQYF. The CDR3 region has the DNA TGTGCCAGCAGTGGGGGTAGCGGGGGTGATACAGATACGCAGTATTTT.

V usage is TRBV12-3 or TRBV12-4 and J usage is TRBJ1-5; D gene ambiguous. This CDR3 spans 18 amino acids. With 8 bases removed from V and 2 bases from J, the gap between germline ends came to 25 bases. In nucleotides, the CDR3 is TGTGCCAGCGCATACCGAATGAAAGGAATCTCGCGCAATCAGCCCCAGCATTTT. It codes for CASAYRMKGISRNQPQHF.

The rearrangement uses TRBV19 and TRBJ2-1, with D perhaps TRBD1 or TRBD2 (5 bases each). The J call is in doubt because the DNA end fits TRBJ2-7 better. The CDR3 totals 17 residues. Germline CDR1 and CDR2: LNHDA and SQIVND (reference sequence). The DNA for the CDR3 is TGTGCCAGTAGTACTGCGCAGTCCTACTGGGGGTACAATGAGCAGTACTTC. Residues: CASSTAQSYWGYNEQYF.

The chain uses TRBV18 and TRBJ2-1; 9 nucleotides match TRBD1. The CDR3 spans 16 residues. Losses at the gene ends were 2 bases for V and 7 bases for J; bases not matched to a gene: 9. Per germline, CDR1 KGHSH and CDR2 LQKENI. Here the CDR3 reads CASSPIAGTGLNEQFF. CDR3 DNA: TGTGCCAGCTCACCAATAGCCGGGACAGGGTTAAATGAGCAGTTCTTC.

The chain recombines TRBV6-4 with TRBJ2-4; 8 nucleotides match TRBD2. The J call could be wrong; TRBJ2-7 is a better fit for the DNA end. Germline V gives CDR1 MRHNA, CDR2 SNTAGT. CDR3 length: 15 residues. The CDR3 DNA reads as TGTGCCAGCAGTCGGTATCGGGAGGGGACCTACGAGCAGTACTTC. This translates into CASSRYREGTYEQYF.

J is TRBJ2-7 and V is TRBV4-2; TRBD2 matches 11 bases. The end of the DNA is better explained by TRBJ2-5, so the J call may be wrong. Germline loops: CDR1 LGHNA, CDR2 YNFKEQ. The CDR3 length is 15 residues. The CDR3 loop is CASSQGTSGLETQYF. The CDR3 bases are TGTGCCAGCAGCCAAGGGACTAGCGGGCTCGAGACCCAGTACTTC.

The chain is built from TRBV20-1 and TRBJ2-4; TRBD1 aligns across 7 bases. With 3 bases clipped from V and 1 base from J, the junction kept 12 bases outside the gene matches. The CDR3 loop spans 17 amino acids. The germline V gene encodes CDR1 DFQATT and CDR2 SNEGSKA (reference sequence). The CDR3 DNA reads as TGCAGTGCTAGTTACAGGGGAGAAATGGGTGCCAAAAACATTCAGTACTTC. Its protein product is CSASYRGEMGAKNIQYF.

The chain links TRBV20-1 to TRBJ1-5, with a possible D match to TRBD1 (5 bases). The CDR3 contains 13 residues. From germline, CDR1 is DFQATT and CDR2 SNEGSKA (reference sequence). Trimming cost V 8 bases and J 0 bases, with 11 bases left between them. CDR3 residues: CSIGTLSNQPQHF. As DNA, the CDR3 is TGCAGTATTGGGACTCTTAGCAATCAGCCCCAGCATTTT.

This clonotype was seen more than once but under ten times. In nucleotides, the CDR3 is TGCGCCAGCAGTGAGACAGGGGAGAATCAGCCCCAGCATTTT. Translating it yields CASSETGENQPQHF. The V gene is TRBV10-2, the J gene TRBJ1-5, with 7 positions matching TRBD1. V trimming: 2 bases; J trimming: 4 bases; junction bases outside the gene matches: 2. In germline, CDR1 is WSHSY, CDR2 SAAADI. This CDR3 is 14 amino acids long.

The J gene is TRBJ2-2, the V gene TRBV28; D might be TRBD2 (6 bases). The CDR3 sequence is 15 residues long. Germline values: CDR1 MDHEN, CDR2 SYDVKM. V lost 2 bases, J lost 3 bases, and 10 bases lay in between. DNA of the CDR3: TGTGCCAGCAGTTTAGGGGGGAGTTACACCGGGGAGCTGTTTTTT. This sequence encodes CASSLGGSYTGELFF.

This sequence joins TRBV6-5 and TRBJ1-1; possible D gene TRBD1, 6 bases. The V gene's germline CDR1 is MNHEY and CDR2 SVGAGI. Deletions cut 5 bases from V and 1 base from J, with 11 bases between. This CDR3 comprises 14 residues. The CDR3 region is CASSRTVSNTEAFF. CDR3 nucleotide sequence: TGTGCCAGCAGTAGGACAGTATCGAACACTGAAGCTTTCTTT.

CDR3 nucleotide sequence: TGTGCCAGCAGCTTATCCCACCAGCTCGGAGAGACCCAGTACTTC. Its translation is CASSLSHQLGETQYF. This chain links TRBV7-2 with TRBJ2-5; D gene uncertain. Germline CDR1 and CDR2: SGHTA and FQGNSA. V lost 2 bases to trimming and J lost 4 bases, with 14 bases between them. The CDR3 covers 15 residues.

CDR3 coding DNA: TGTGCCAGCAGTTTGGGGAGGGGGAGCGCTAATGAAAAACTGTTTTTT. Translated: CASSLGRGSANEKLFF. This chain joins TRBV12-3 or TRBV12-4 and TRBJ1-4; weak D call: TRBD1 (6 bases). V shed 3 bases and J shed 3 bases, with 14 bases lying between them. The CDR3 length is 16 residues.

This clonotype was recorded many times. V is TRBV3-1 and J is TRBJ1-5; no reliable D call. Germline V gene lookup returns CDR1 LGHDT and CDR2 YNNKEL (reference sequence). V lost 6 bases and J 0 bases, leaving 9 bases between the germline ends. The CDR3 has 14 residues. This CDR3 is CASSSGPSNQPQHF. In DNA, the CDR3 is TGTGCCAGCAGTTCCGGGCCTAGCAATCAGCCCCAGCATTTT. The full variable domain, rest sourced from reference TRBV3-1 and TRBJ1-5, is DTAVSQTPKYLVTQMGNDKSIKCEQNLGHDTMYWYKQDSKKFLKIMFSYNNKELIINETVPNRFSPKSPDKAHLNLHINSLELGDSAVYFCASSSGPSNQPQHFGDGTRLSIL.

This clonotype has just a few counts. V is TRBV20-1 and J is TRBJ2-7; D is ambiguous. The CDR3 is 11 residues long. The V end was cut by 6 bases, the J end by 4 bases, with 10 bases between. CDR1 and CDR2 (germline): DFQATT, SNEGSKA (reference sequence). CDR3 nucleotide sequence: TGCAGTGCCCCTTTCTTTTACGAGCAGTACTTC. Translation: CSAPFFYEQYF.

In DNA form, the CDR3 reads TGTGCCAGCAGTGTCTCCGGGACAGGGAGATCTAACTATGGCTACACCTTC. Translation gives CASSVSGTGRSNYGYTF. V usage is TRBV28 and J usage is TRBJ1-2; 9 bases map to TRBD1. The CDR3 has 17 amino acids. V gave up 5 bases and J gave up 0 bases; unmatched junction bases: 10. The germline V gene encodes CDR1 MDHEN and CDR2 SYDVKM.

V usage is TRBV27 and J usage is TRBJ1-6, with a tentative D call TRBD1 (5 bases). CDR3 length equals 15 residues. V was cut by 4 bases and J by 9 bases, with 16 bases left in between. Germline assignment: CDR1 MNHEY and CDR2 SMNVEV (reference sequence). Here the CDR3 reads CASSYSDRRGSPLHF. The CDR3 region has the DNA TGTGCCAGCAGTTACTCCGACAGACGGGGTTCACCCCTCCACTTT.